Given below is one T cell receptor beta chain in context. Every subset's genomic DNA went evenly onto several immunoSEQ plates. Libraries were prepared by immunoSEQ multiplex PCR; TCRdb keeps only in-frame clonotypes and omits some of them. The table lists roughly 2.5 million clones, around nine tenths of them singletons. V lost 5 bases to trimming and J lost 9 bases; unmatched junction nucleotides: 5. The CDR3 contains 12 residues. In germline, CDR1 is SEHNR, CDR2 FQNEAQ (reference sequence). The sample originates from a study of shared clonotypes between healthy human individuals. Study-level background: Per donor, three plates held CD4 naive cells, three held CD4 memory, two held CD8 naive and one held CD8 memory.

The chain employs TRBV7-9 and TRBJ2-7; TRBD2 agrees at 9 bases. The sample taken for sequencing was naive CD4+ T cells sorted from blood. Subset defined: CD45RA+ positively selected. The origin of this receptor is a young man in good health. DNA for the CDR3: TGTGCCAGCAGCGCTAGCGGGGTGACGCAGTACTTC. Protein product: CASSASGVTQYF.